This T cell receptor (beta chain) was sequenced during a study of cytotoxic CD8 clonotypes in ibrutinib-treated CLL. Of note for this clone: What it binds is not known.

V gave up 1 base and J gave up 7 bases, with 10 bases separating them. This CDR3 is 13 amino acids long. CDR1 and CDR2 from the germline V gene are SGHVS and FQNEAQ. Study-level points and caveats: Sustained-remission and progressing patients' sampling times differed. Elevated clonality accompanied ibrutinib response, with a return toward baseline values at progression. Baseline clonality exceeded age-matched healthy donors and tracked circulating CD8+ T-cell counts.

Generated by immunoSEQ multiplex PCR, the TCRdb table keeps only in-frame clones and is missing some. The sample shows about 29,000 clones, 60% to 85% of them seen only once. V gene TRBV7-8 combines with J gene TRBJ1-1, with D perhaps TRBD1 (5 bases). The sequence derives from a human donor with chronic lymphocytic leukemia. Specimen: PBMCs, collected after 36 months of ibrutinib treatment. This chain's CDR3 is CASSLGRGLEAFF. The CDR3 region has the DNA TGTGCCAGCAGCTTAGGGCGGGGACTTGAAGCTTTCTTT.